These 14 T cell receptor beta chains came from one sample sequenced in a study of blood T cell repertoires in COVID-19. Profiled with immunoSEQ multiplex PCR; TCRdb holds only in-frame clones, not every one. The data hold around 180,000 clones, with approximately 79% observed a single time. Source material: peripheral blood. These TCRs come from a woman over 75 with acute or convalescent COVID-19.

J is TRBJ1-1 and V is TRBV27; TRBD1 is a possible D gene (6 bases). Per the germline V gene, CDR1 is MNHEY and CDR2 is SMNVEV (reference sequence). The CDR3 covers 15 residues. Trimming stripped 1 base from V and 2 bases from J, with 11 bases between. The DNA for the CDR3 is TGTGCCAGCAGTTTATGGCCAGGGGTTAACACTGAAGCTTTCTTT. This codes for CASSLWPGVNTEAFF.

This clone was detected only a few times. This rearrangement joins TRBV7-2 to TRBJ1-1; D gene unclear. V shed 5 bases and J shed 6 bases, with 13 bases lying between them. The CDR3 contains 13 residues. CDR1 and CDR2 (germline): SGHTA, FQGNSA. For the CDR3, the DNA is TGTGCCAGCAGCGCCGGGAGGGCCTCTGAAGCTTTCTTT. It specifies CASSAGRASEAFF.

The V call is TRBV29-1, the J call TRBJ2-5; 8 bases align to TRBD2. There are 15 residues in the CDR3. V lost 7 bases and J lost 1; bases outside the gene matches: 11. CDR1 SQVTM and CDR2 ANQGSEA come from the germline V gene. The CDR3 bases are TGCAGCGCCGCCGCGGGGCGGGGGGTCCAAGAGACCCAGTACTTC. Translating it yields CSAAAGRGVQETQYF.

The gene calls are TRBV24-1 and TRBJ2-3, with TRBD2 identical over 8 bases. Germline trimming cut 5 bases from V and 5 bases from J; bases unmatched to any gene: 5. Germline values: CDR1 KGHDR, CDR2 SFDVKD. CDR3 length equals 14 residues. CDR3 residues: CATSGAGEGDTQYF. In nucleotides, the CDR3 is TGTGCCACCAGTGGAGCGGGAGAGGGAGATACGCAGTATTTT.

V gene TRBV28 combines with J gene TRBJ2-3; 7 bases match TRBD1. This CDR3 comprises 14 residues. With V trimmed by 5 bases and J by 2 bases, 4 bases remained unmatched. The germline V gene has CDR1 MDHEN and CDR2 SYDVKM. CDR3 protein: CASSRGQSTDTQYF. Written as DNA, the CDR3 is TGTGCCAGCAGTCGGGGACAGTCCACAGATACGCAGTATTTT.

The J gene is TRBJ2-3, the V gene TRBV29-1; D perhaps matches TRBD2 (7 bases). This CDR3 is 16 amino acids long. The V and J ends lost 7 bases and 2 bases respectively, with 22 bases between them. CDR1 SQVTM and CDR2 ANQGSEA come from the germline V gene. Written as DNA, the CDR3 is TGCAGCGCCATGGATGCGTTGCGGGGGCACACAGATACGCAGTATTTT. As protein: CSAMDALRGHTDTQYF.

The rearrangement uses TRBV19 and TRBJ1-5, with 7 bases identical to TRBD1. CDR3 size: 15 residues. CDR1 is LNHDA, CDR2 SQIVND, per germline (reference sequence). V lost 4 bases to trimming and J lost 2 bases; unmatched junction nucleotides: 5. The CDR3 reads CASSRTGEGNQPQHF. In nucleotides, the CDR3 is TGTGCCAGTAGTAGGACAGGAGAAGGCAATCAGCCCCAGCATTTT.

The V call is TRBV28, the J call TRBJ1-4; tentative D call: TRBD1 (6 bases). V was clipped by 4 bases and J by 5 bases, with 17 bases between them. Germline CDR1 is MDHEN and CDR2 is SYDVKM. The CDR3 covers 16 residues. This chain's CDR3 is CASSSILLTGNEKLFF. Here the CDR3 DNA reads TGTGCCAGCAGTTCCATCCTACTGACAGGAAATGAAAAACTGTTTTTT.

The chain recombines TRBV5-1 with TRBJ1-1, with D perhaps TRBD1 (5 bases). The CDR3 consists of 14 residues. Germline V gene sequence: CDR1 SGHRS, CDR2 YFSETQ. V lost 4 bases and J 5 bases, leaving 15 bases between the germline ends. Here the CDR3 DNA reads TGCGCCAGCAGCCCGGAGCAGGGTGGGACTGAAGCTTTCTTT. Protein product: CASSPEQGGTEAFF.

The chain links TRBV10-3 to TRBJ1-6; TRBD1 is a possible D gene (5 bases). The CDR3 extends over 15 amino acids. CDR1 ENHRY and CDR2 SYGVKD come from the germline V gene. V dropped 0 bases and J dropped 10 bases, with 13 bases sitting between them. The CDR3 DNA reads TGTGCCATCAGTGAGTCGAGGCAGGGTCGCTCACCCCTCCACTTT. It specifies CAISESRQGRSPLHF.

The CDR3 spells CASSQKVQATQYF. CDR3 sequence (DNA): TGTGCCAGTAGTCAAAAGGTCCAGGCGACCCAGTACTTC. The chain has TRBV19 and TRBJ2-5; D call uncertain. CDR1 and CDR2 from the germline V gene are LNHDA and SQIVND (reference sequence). Between the trimmed V and J ends, which lost 5 bases and 7 bases, there was a span of 14 bases. CDR3 length: 13 amino acids.

This chain connects TRBV5-5 to TRBJ2-7; TRBD2 is a possible D gene (6 bases). CDR1 is SGHKS and CDR2 is YYEKEE in the germline V gene (reference sequence). The CDR3 has 15 residues. V lost 0 bases to trimming and J lost 4 bases, with 14 bases between them. CDR3 sequence (DNA): TGTGCCAGCAGCTTGGGCGGGACGGGTAATTACGAGCAGTACTTC. Encoded protein: CASSLGGTGNYEQYF.

This rearrangement joins TRBV28 to TRBJ2-1; 9 positions match TRBD1. Trimming cost V 6 bases and J 6 bases; bases outside gene matches: 6. The CDR3 extends over 14 amino acids. The germline V gene encodes CDR1 MDHEN and CDR2 SYDVKM. CDR3 amino acids: CASSRDRVRNEQFF. CDR3 nucleotides: TGTGCCAGCAGCCGGGACAGGGTACGCAATGAGCAGTTCTTC.

This chain joins TRBV14 and TRBJ2-5, with 8 bases that match TRBD2. There are 14 residues in the CDR3. Trimming removed 3 bases from V and 5 bases from J; junction bases left unmatched: 5. The germline V gene encodes CDR1 SGHDN and CDR2 FVKESK. The CDR3: CASSQGLGWETQYF. The DNA of the CDR3 is TGTGCCAGCAGCCAGGGACTAGGATGGGAGACCCAGTACTTC. Full variable domain (missing parts from reference TRBV14 and TRBJ2-5): EAGVTQFPSHSVIEKGQTVTLRCDPISGHDNLYWYRRVMGKEIKFLLHFVKESKQDESGMPNNRFLAERTGGTYSTLKVQPAELEDSGVYFCASSQGLGWETQYFGPGTRLLVL.